Following are 17 T cell receptor beta chains from one sample sequenced in a study of CD8+ T cells in alopecia areata. The treatment is: oral pan-JAK inhibitor, 5-10 mg twice daily. RNA extraction was followed by reverse transcription into cDNA, which acted as the sequencing template. Assay: immunoSEQ multiplex PCR; the TCRdb copy retains only in-frame clones and omits some. Found here are 180,000 or so clones, nearly 60% of them singletons; the top ten hold more than 5.5%. The sequences come from CD4+ T cells sorted from blood, collected at week 24, from a patient treated with tofacitinib. These receptors were obtained from a human donor with alopecia areata.

V gene TRBV9 combines with J gene TRBJ2-1, with 12 bases aligning to TRBD2. This CDR3 is built from 15 residues. The trim removed 2 bases at V and 9 bases at J, leaving 6 bases unmatched. Looked up from germline, CDR1 is SGDLS and CDR2 is YYNGEE. CDR3 nucleotide sequence: TGTGCCAGCAGCGTGGCCGGGACTAGCGGGTCTGAGCAGTTCTTC. Translation gives CASSVAGTSGSEQFF.

V usage is TRBV5-1 and J usage is TRBJ1-5; TRBD1 might be the D (6 bases). CDR3 size: 15 residues. Germline lookup yields CDR1 SGHRS and CDR2 YFSETQ. The germline V and J ends were trimmed by 1 base and 8 bases, with 16 bases remaining between them. CDR3 amino acids: CASSLHGGEVKPQHF. The CDR3 DNA reads TGCGCCAGCAGCTTGCACGGGGGCGAGGTTAAGCCCCAGCATTTT.

This clone came up a few times. The chain employs TRBV30 and TRBJ2-6; D is unclear. This CDR3 region has 15 residues. V lost 3 bases and J lost 2, with 11 bases in between. The germline gives CDR1 GTSNPN, CDR2 SVGIG (reference sequence). The CDR3 DNA sequence: TGTGCCTGGAGGATGTGGTACGCTGGGGCCAACGTCCTGACTTTC. This encodes CAWRMWYAGANVLTF. The full variable domain, completed using reference TRBV30 and TRBJ2-6, is SQTIHQWPATLVQPVGSPLSLECTVEGTSNPNLYWYRQAAGRGLQLLFYSVGIGQISSEVPQNLSASRPQDRQFILSSKKLLLSDSGFYLCAWRMWYAGANVLTFGAGSRLTVL.

V and J are TRBV7-2 and TRBJ2-7, with TRBD2 as a possible D gene (5 bases). Trimming took 5 bases from V and 4 from J, leaving 18 bases between them. CDR1 is SGHTA, CDR2 FQGNSA, per germline. The CDR3 is made up of 15 amino acids. In DNA form, the CDR3 reads TGTGCCAGCAGCCTGCTCTCCGGACTCGTGTACGAGCAGTACTTC. Its protein is CASSLLSGLVYEQYF. Full variable domain (rest looked up from reference TRBV7-2 and TRBJ2-7): GAGVSQSPSNKVTEKGKDVELRCDPISGHTALYWYRQSLGQGLEFLIYFQGNSAPDKSGLPSDRFSAERTGGSVSTLTIQRTQQEDSAVYLCASSLLSGLVYEQYFGPGTRLTVT.

For this clone: The same CDR3 can be traced to other DNA sequences in this sample. The chain couples TRBV19 to TRBJ2-1; 11 bases fit TRBD2. Trimming took 2 bases from V and 9 from J; bases not matched to a gene: 3. CDR1 is LNHDA and CDR2 is SQIVND in the germline V gene (reference sequence). The CDR3 has 14 amino acids. The CDR3 DNA reads TGTGCCAGTAGTATACTAGCGGGGGGAGGTGAGCAGTTCTTC. Its translation is CASSILAGGGEQFF.

The rearrangement links TRBV30 to TRBJ1-2; D ambiguous. CDR1 and CDR2 from the germline V gene are GTSNPN and SVGIG (reference sequence). The CDR3 loop spans 13 amino acids. Deletions cut 5 bases from V and 8 bases from J, with 18 bases between. CDR3 sequence (DNA): TGTGCCTGGGCCGGGTCCTCGACTGGAGGCTACACCTTC. It translates to CAWAGSSTGGYTF.

This clone was detected only a few times. As DNA, the CDR3 is TGTGCCAGCAGCTCATCAGATACGCAGTATTTT. As protein: CASSSSDTQYF. The chain links TRBV7-9 to TRBJ2-3; D is uncertain. CDR1 is SEHNR, CDR2 FQNEAQ, per germline (reference sequence). V gave up 4 bases and J gave up 4 bases, with 3 bases separating them. This CDR3 comprises 11 residues.

This chain joins TRBV6-5 and TRBJ1-2; D gene unclear. This CDR3 spans 13 amino acids. Germline V gives CDR1 MNHEY, CDR2 SVGAGI. Trimming stripped 6 bases from V and 9 bases from J, with 17 bases between. CDR3 sequence: CASRADLSLSYTF. In DNA, the CDR3 is TGTGCCAGCAGGGCGGACCTTTCTTTAAGCTACACCTTC.

V usage is TRBV4-1 and J usage is TRBJ2-5, with 10 bases identical to TRBD1. The CDR3 totals 18 residues. The germline V gene encodes CDR1 MGHRA and CDR2 YSYEKL. Trimming took 0 bases from V and 2 from J; bases not matched to a gene: 9. CDR3 DNA: TGCGCCAGCAGCCAAGATAGGTGGGGGACAGGGGCACAAGAGACCCAGTACTTC. Protein: CASSQDRWGTGAQETQYF.

The chain uses TRBV7-7 and TRBJ2-5; D is unclear. CDR3 size: 12 residues. V lost 3 bases and J 4 bases, leaving 6 bases between the germline ends. The germline CDR1 and CDR2 sequences are SSHAT and FNYEAQ (reference sequence). CDR3 nucleotides: TGTGCCAGCAGCTTCATAGGAGAGACCCAGTACTTC. It codes for CASSFIGETQYF.

The chain employs TRBV6-1 and TRBJ1-4; D gene unclear. Trimming removed 0 bases from V and 5 bases from J, with 10 bases in between. The CDR3 covers 15 residues. Germline loops: CDR1 MNHNS, CDR2 SASEGT. CDR3 sequence (DNA): TGTGCCAGCAGTGAAGCGCGGACGCCAAATGAAAAACTGTTTTTT. Amino acid sequence: CASSEARTPNEKLFF.

This chain joins TRBV15 and TRBJ2-3, with TRBD2 matching over 8 bases. The J segment lost 6 bases and the V segment lost 3 bases, leaving 8 bases of the junction unmatched. In germline, CDR1 is LNHNV, CDR2 YYDKDF (reference sequence). This CDR3 region has 15 residues. In DNA form, the CDR3 reads TGTGCCACCAGCAGGGAGAGCGGGGGCGCTGATACGCAGTATTTT. Translated, it gives CATSRESGGADTQYF.

The chain is built from TRBV6-5 and TRBJ2-7; 12 bases line up with TRBD2. V shed 6 bases and J 5 bases; nucleotides not matched to a gene: 8. Germline V CDR1 and CDR2: MNHEY, SVGAGI. The CDR3 is made up of 15 amino acids. The chain's CDR3 is CASSRGLAGSHEQYF. For the CDR3, the DNA is TGTGCCAGCAGCCGCGGACTAGCGGGATCCCACGAGCAGTACTTC.

This clone showed up just a few times. Other DNA sequences in the same sample also yield this CDR3. The CDR3 nucleotides are TGCAGCGTTCAAAACACCGGGGAGCTGTTTTTT. This translates into CSVQNTGELFF. The chain uses TRBV29-1 and TRBJ2-2; the D is unclear. This CDR3 has 11 amino acids. Trimming left V 5 bases short and J 2 bases short, with 3 bases between. The germline V gene has CDR1 SQVTM and CDR2 ANQGSEA.

The V gene is TRBV29-1, the J gene TRBJ1-2, with D unclear. The CDR3 has 13 amino acids. V was trimmed by 0 bases and J by 8 bases, leaving 13 bases between them. CDR1 is SQVTM, CDR2 ANQGSEA, per germline. The CDR3 is CSVEDPRERGYTF. CDR3 DNA sequence: TGCAGCGTTGAAGACCCGAGGGAGCGCGGCTACACCTTC.

The gene calls are TRBV7-2 and TRBJ2-7; no clear D gene. V lost 0 bases and J 5 bases, leaving 8 bases between the germline ends. Looked up from germline, CDR1 is SGHTA and CDR2 is FQGNSA. The CDR3 extends over 13 amino acids. In DNA, the CDR3 is TGTGCCAGCAGCTTAGCCTTAGAGAACGAGCAGTACTTC. Translated: CASSLALENEQYF. Supplemented by reference TRBV7-2 and TRBJ2-7, the full variable domain reads GAGVSQSPSNKVTEKGKDVELRCDPISGHTALYWYRQSLGQGLEFLIYFQGNSAPDKSGLPSDRFSAERTGGSVSTLTIQRTQQEDSAVYLCASSLALENEQYFGPGTRLTVT.

There are a few counts of this clone. This rearrangement joins TRBV7-2 to TRBJ2-5, with 10 bases fitting TRBD2. The CDR3 has 14 amino acids. J gave up 2 bases and V 11 bases, and 8 bases lay outside the gene matches. The V gene's germline CDR1 is SGHTA and CDR2 FQGNSA. The CDR3 loop is CAAKAGGPQETQYF. Written as DNA, the CDR3 is TGTGCCGCAAAAGCGGGAGGGCCACAAGAGACCCAGTACTTC.